Listed below are T cell receptor beta chains from one sample, sequenced in a study of blood T cell repertoires in COVID-19. Repertoires were generated with immunoSEQ multiplex PCR, while TCRdb's copy carries only in-frame clones and drops some. The profile covers hundreds of thousands of clones, with approximately 86% appearing a single time and around 1.3% taken by the ten largest. The material sequenced was peripheral blood. The origin of the receptors is a young woman with COVID-19, enrolled during active disease. CDR3s include the opening cysteine and the closing phenylalanine or tryptophan. The order of the fields is V gene, clone size, J gene, D gene, CDR3 protein, CDR3 DNA. D genes are given only for firm matches. Clone size is shown for a subset of rows, as once, few, many or a class of expanded clone.

v_call: TRBV4-2
clone_size: .
j_call: TRBJ2-1
d_call: TRBD2
cdr3_aa: CASSQGLAVNSYNEQFF
cdr3_nt: TGTGCCAGCAGCCAAGGCCTAGCGGTAAACTCCTACAATGAGCAGTTCTTC

v_call: TRBV19
clone_size: once
j_call: TRBJ1-2
d_call: .
cdr3_aa: CASNMAGSHYGYTF
cdr3_nt: TGTGCCAGTAACATGGCAGGTTCACACTATGGCTACACCTTC

v_call: TRBV7-2
clone_size: .
j_call: TRBJ2-5
d_call: .
cdr3_aa: CASSLDGQETQYF
cdr3_nt: TGTGCCAGCAGCTTAGACGGCCAAGAGACCCAGTACTTC

v_call: TRBV4-2
clone_size: .
j_call: TRBJ1-1
d_call: .
cdr3_aa: CASSHLVGLDTEAFF
cdr3_nt: TGTGCCAGCAGCCACCTGGTTGGACTTGACACTGAAGCTTTCTTT

v_call: TRBV11-2
clone_size: .
j_call: TRBJ2-7
d_call: .
cdr3_aa: CASSLNSPSQQYF
cdr3_nt: TGTGCCAGCAGCTTAAACAGCCCCTCTCAGCAGTACTTC

v_call: TRBV6-5
clone_size: .
j_call: TRBJ2-3
d_call: TRBD2
cdr3_aa: CASSLAVTSTDTQYF
cdr3_nt: TGTGCCAGCAGCCTAGCGGTAACTAGCACAGATACGCAGTATTTT

v_call: TRBV2
clone_size: .
j_call: TRBJ1-1
d_call: TRBD1
cdr3_aa: CASTRQGAVVTEAFF
cdr3_nt: TGTGCCAGCACCAGACAGGGGGCGGTTGTAACTGAAGCTTTCTTT

v_call: TRBV6-5
clone_size: .
j_call: TRBJ2-7
d_call: TRBD1
cdr3_aa: CASSSGQLSTEQYF
cdr3_nt: TGTGCCAGCAGTTCGGGACAGCTAAGTACCGAGCAGTACTTC

v_call: TRBV2
clone_size: few
j_call: TRBJ2-3
d_call: .
cdr3_aa: CARITDSSDTQYF
cdr3_nt: TGTGCCAGGATAACGGACTCATCAGATACGCAGTATTTT

v_call: TRBV12-5
clone_size: .
j_call: TRBJ1-6
d_call: .
cdr3_aa: CASVTDSYNSPLHF
cdr3_nt: TGTGCTAGTGTCACCGACAGTTATAATTCACCCCTCCACTTT

v_call: TRBV2
clone_size: .
j_call: TRBJ2-2
d_call: TRBD2
cdr3_aa: CASSEWTSGSLGGELFF
cdr3_nt: TGTGCCAGCAGTGAATGGACTAGCGGGAGTCTAGGCGGGGAGCTGTTTTTT

v_call: TRBV7-9
clone_size: .
j_call: TRBJ2-2
d_call: TRBD1
cdr3_aa: CASSPLANRGRTGELFF
cdr3_nt: TGTGCCAGCAGCCCCCTAGCTAACAGGGGAAGGACCGGGGAGCTGTTTTTT

v_call: TRBV19
clone_size: .
j_call: TRBJ1-1
d_call: .
cdr3_aa: CASKEGWNTEAFF
cdr3_nt: TGTGCCAGTAAGGAGGGATGGAACACTGAAGCTTTCTTT

v_call: TRBV7-9
clone_size: once
j_call: TRBJ1-2
d_call: TRBD1
cdr3_aa: CASSLGQGFGYTF
cdr3_nt: TGTGCCAGCAGCTTAGGACAGGGTTTCGGCTACACCTTC

v_call: TRBV12-5
clone_size: once
j_call: TRBJ2-5
d_call: TRBD2
cdr3_aa: CASVPGLAGVETQYF
cdr3_nt: TGTGCTAGTGTCCCGGGACTAGCGGGAGTCGAGACCCAGTACTTC

v_call: TRBV11-3
clone_size: .
j_call: TRBJ2-3
d_call: .
cdr3_aa: CASSLDLRLGGTDTQYF
cdr3_nt: TGTGCCAGCAGCTTAGATCTTCGGCTGGGCGGCACAGATACGCAGTATTTT

v_call: TRBV6-6
clone_size: .
j_call: TRBJ1-5
d_call: .
cdr3_aa: CASSQQGRGNQPQHF
cdr3_nt: TGTGCCAGCAGCCAACAGGGTAGAGGCAATCAGCCCCAGCATTTT

v_call: TRBV7-2
clone_size: .
j_call: TRBJ1-6
d_call: .
cdr3_aa: CASSLAREGYSPLHF
cdr3_nt: TGTGCCAGCAGCTTAGCTCGGGAGGGATACTCACCCCTCCACTTT

v_call: TRBV6-5
clone_size: .
j_call: TRBJ2-3
d_call: TRBD1
cdr3_aa: CATRPGQLMADTQYF
cdr3_nt: TGTGCCACTCGACCGGGACAGCTCATGGCAGATACGCAGTATTTT

v_call: TRBV2
clone_size: few
j_call: TRBJ2-2
d_call: TRBD2
cdr3_aa: CASSTSPSGGEKELFF
cdr3_nt: TGTGCCAGCAGTACCTCCCCTAGCGGGGGGGAAAAGGAGCTGTTTTTT

v_call: TRBV5-4
clone_size: .
j_call: TRBJ1-1
d_call: TRBD1
cdr3_aa: CASSLMTGGTEAFF
cdr3_nt: TGTGCCAGCAGCTTGATGACAGGGGGAACTGAAGCTTTCTTT

v_call: TRBV27
clone_size: .
j_call: TRBJ1-2
d_call: TRBD1
cdr3_aa: CASTPGQGRYGYTF
cdr3_nt: TGTGCCAGCACCCCGGGACAGGGACGCTATGGCTACACCTTC

v_call: TRBV23-1
clone_size: .
j_call: TRBJ2-5
d_call: .
cdr3_aa: CASSRWSRETQYF
cdr3_nt: TGCGCCAGCAGTCGCTGGAGTCGGGAGACCCAGTACTTC

v_call: TRBV7-9
clone_size: .
j_call: TRBJ2-1
d_call: TRBD2
cdr3_aa: CASSSPRGSGKNEQFF
cdr3_nt: TGTGCCAGCAGCTCCCCGCGCGGTAGCGGGAAGAATGAGCAGTTCTTC

v_call: TRBV14
clone_size: once
j_call: TRBJ2-3
d_call: TRBD2
cdr3_aa: CASSPPGTSGGSDTQYF
cdr3_nt: TGTGCCAGCAGCCCCCCCGGGACTAGCGGGGGCTCAGATACGCAGTATTTT

v_call: TRBV7-2
clone_size: .
j_call: TRBJ2-5
d_call: TRBD2
cdr3_aa: CASSSTLAGGETQYF
cdr3_nt: TGTGCCAGCAGCTCCACCCTAGCGGGTGGAGAGACCCAGTACTTC

v_call: TRBV9
clone_size: .
j_call: TRBJ1-3
d_call: .
cdr3_aa: CASSTEGNTIYF
cdr3_nt: TGTGCCAGCAGCACAGAGGGCAACACCATATATTTT

v_call: TRBV11-2
clone_size: few
j_call: TRBJ1-4
d_call: TRBD1
cdr3_aa: CASSLLTGAGEKLFF
cdr3_nt: TGTGCCAGCAGCTTATTGACAGGGGCGGGTGAAAAACTGTTTTTT

v_call: TRBV6-5
clone_size: .
j_call: TRBJ2-3
d_call: TRBD2
cdr3_aa: CASPLLAEGADTQYF
cdr3_nt: TGTGCCAGCCCCCTACTAGCGGAAGGAGCAGATACGCAGTATTTT

v_call: TRBV10-3
clone_size: .
j_call: TRBJ2-7
d_call: .
cdr3_aa: CAIGESSYEQYF
cdr3_nt: TGTGCCATCGGAGAGAGCTCCTACGAGCAGTACTTC

v_call: TRBV7-2
clone_size: .
j_call: TRBJ2-5
d_call: .
cdr3_aa: CASSLRTTRSRETQYF
cdr3_nt: TGTGCCAGCAGCTTGAGAACGACTAGATCTCGAGAGACCCAGTACTTC

v_call: TRBV27
clone_size: few
j_call: TRBJ2-7
d_call: TRBD2
cdr3_aa: CASGLAWTSGVEQYF
cdr3_nt: TGTGCCAGCGGATTGGCTTGGACTAGCGGGGTCGAGCAGTACTTC

v_call: TRBV2
clone_size: .
j_call: TRBJ2-2
d_call: .
cdr3_aa: CAIQNTGELFF
cdr3_nt: TGTGCCATCCAAAACACCGGGGAGCTGTTTTTT

v_call: TRBV7-9
clone_size: .
j_call: TRBJ2-7
d_call: TRBD2
cdr3_aa: CASSSSGASGEQYF
cdr3_nt: TGTGCCAGCAGCTCTAGCGGGGCCTCGGGCGAGCAGTACTTC

v_call: TRBV24-1
clone_size: .
j_call: TRBJ2-3
d_call: .
cdr3_aa: CASSSDIRADTQYF
cdr3_nt: TGTGCCTCCAGTTCGGACATAAGGGCGGATACGCAGTATTTT

v_call: TRBV7-2
clone_size: once
j_call: TRBJ2-5
d_call: TRBD2
cdr3_aa: CASSLTTSRTWETQYF
cdr3_nt: TGTGCCAGCAGCTTAACGACTAGCCGTACCTGGGAGACCCAGTACTTC

v_call: TRBV19
clone_size: .
j_call: TRBJ2-7
d_call: TRBD2
cdr3_aa: CASSMTQAGLYEQYF
cdr3_nt: TGTGCCAGTAGTATGACCCAAGCGGGACTTTACGAGCAGTACTTC

v_call: TRBV7-2
clone_size: .
j_call: TRBJ1-1
d_call: .
cdr3_aa: CASSLRGSLRGMNTEAFF
cdr3_nt: TGTGCCAGCAGCTTACGGGGGAGTTTGAGGGGCATGAACACTGAAGCTTTCTTT

v_call: TRBV3-1/TRBV3-2
clone_size: .
j_call: TRBJ1-5
d_call: .
cdr3_aa: CASSQDSGRAQHF
cdr3_nt: TGTGCCAGCAGCCAAGATTCGGGGAGGGCCCAGCATTTT

v_call: TRBV27
clone_size: once
j_call: TRBJ1-1
d_call: .
cdr3_aa: CASSSYHEAEAFF
cdr3_nt: TGTGCCAGCAGTTCCTATCACGAGGCAGAAGCTTTCTTT

v_call: TRBV21-1
clone_size: .
j_call: TRBJ1-5
d_call: .
cdr3_aa: CASNQPGTGSKGNQPQHF
cdr3_nt: TGTGCCAGCAACCAACCCGGGACAGGGTCTAAAGGCAATCAGCCCCAGCATTTT

v_call: TRBV20-1
clone_size: .
j_call: TRBJ2-5
d_call: .
cdr3_aa: CSASRGRGETQYF
cdr3_nt: TGCAGTGCTAGTCGAGGGAGAGGGGAGACCCAGTACTTC

v_call: TRBV27
clone_size: .
j_call: TRBJ2-7
d_call: TRBD1
cdr3_aa: CASSSRDRGAYEQYF
cdr3_nt: TGTGCCAGCAGTTCCCGGGACAGGGGGGCCTACGAGCAGTACTTC

v_call: TRBV2
clone_size: .
j_call: TRBJ1-1
d_call: TRBD1
cdr3_aa: CASRLPGQIPEAFF
cdr3_nt: TGTGCCAGCAGACTACCGGGACAGATCCCTGAAGCTTTCTTT

v_call: TRBV27
clone_size: .
j_call: TRBJ2-7
d_call: .
cdr3_aa: CASQPDRSIGSYEQYF
cdr3_nt: TGTGCCAGCCAACCAGACAGATCGATCGGCTCCTACGAGCAGTACTTC

v_call: TRBV28
clone_size: .
j_call: TRBJ1-5
d_call: TRBD1
cdr3_aa: CASSPGQGRHQPQHF
cdr3_nt: TGTGCCAGCAGCCCGGGACAGGGGAGGCATCAGCCCCAGCATTTT

v_call: TRBV5-6
clone_size: .
j_call: TRBJ1-2
d_call: .
cdr3_aa: CASSLKGRDYGYTF
cdr3_nt: TGTGCCAGCAGCTTAAAGGGGAGGGACTATGGCTACACCTTC

v_call: TRBV5-4
clone_size: .
j_call: TRBJ1-3
d_call: TRBD1
cdr3_aa: CASSSPDRGNTIYF
cdr3_nt: TGTGCCAGCAGCTCGCCGGACAGGGGAAACACCATATATTTT

v_call: TRBV3-1/TRBV3-2
clone_size: .
j_call: TRBJ2-1
d_call: TRBD2
cdr3_aa: CASSLRLAGVYNEQFF
cdr3_nt: TGTGCCAGCAGCCTTAGACTAGCGGGCGTTTACAATGAGCAGTTCTTC

v_call: TRBV11-2
clone_size: once
j_call: TRBJ1-2
d_call: .
cdr3_aa: CASSPTDSTGYTF
cdr3_nt: TGTGCCAGCAGCCCGACGGACAGTACCGGCTACACCTTC

v_call: TRBV6-5
clone_size: .
j_call: TRBJ1-2
d_call: .
cdr3_aa: CASSLGGYGYTF
cdr3_nt: TGTGCCAGCAGCCTCGGAGGCTATGGCTACACCTTC

v_call: TRBV9
clone_size: .
j_call: TRBJ1-2
d_call: TRBD1
cdr3_aa: CASSGTGGSGYTF
cdr3_nt: TGTGCCAGCAGCGGGACAGGGGGCAGTGGCTACACCTTC

v_call: TRBV19
clone_size: .
j_call: TRBJ1-4
d_call: .
cdr3_aa: CATATGSNEKLFF
cdr3_nt: TGTGCCACCGCTACAGGGTCTAATGAAAAACTGTTTTTT

v_call: TRBV27
clone_size: .
j_call: TRBJ1-1
d_call: TRBD1
cdr3_aa: CASSLANRGFVFTEAFF
cdr3_nt: TGTGCCAGCAGTTTAGCAAACAGGGGGTTCGTTTTCACTGAAGCTTTCTTT

v_call: TRBV6-1
clone_size: .
j_call: TRBJ2-7
d_call: .
cdr3_aa: CASSETVYYEQYF
cdr3_nt: TGTGCCAGCAGTGAGACAGTCTACTACGAGCAGTACTTC

v_call: TRBV9
clone_size: .
j_call: TRBJ1-3
d_call: TRBD1
cdr3_aa: CASSVGGTATSGNTIYF
cdr3_nt: TGTGCCAGCAGCGTAGGGGGGACAGCAACCTCTGGAAACACCATATATTTT

v_call: TRBV7-2
clone_size: .
j_call: TRBJ1-6
d_call: TRBD1
cdr3_aa: CASSLEQDRVPPLHF
cdr3_nt: TGTGCCAGCAGCTTAGAGCAGGACAGGGTGCCACCCCTCCACTTT